This T cell receptor beta chain was captured in a study of blood T cell repertoires in COVID-19. As for the study in general: Samples of COVID-19 (acute and convalescent) were obtained from the United States, Italy and Spain.

Assay: immunoSEQ multiplex PCR; the TCRdb copy retains only in-frame clones and omits some. The sample holds roughly 100,000 clones, approximately 79% seen once. The germline V gene has CDR1 MGHRA and CDR2 YSYEKL. Trimming took 0 bases from V and 0 from J; bases not matched to a gene: 8. The CDR3 has 17 residues. The receptor's source is an older man with active or convalescent COVID-19. This rearrangement joins TRBV4-1 to TRBJ2-7, with TRBD1 matching 7 bases. The sample was peripheral blood. This CDR3 reads CASSQDSGTALSYEQYF. CDR3 nucleotides: TGCGCCAGCAGCCAAGATTCCGGGACAGCGCTCTCCTACGAGCAGTACTTC.